This T cell receptor (beta chain) was found in a study of T cells in Graves' hyperthyroidism and ophthalmopathy (dated by TCRdb to the late 2010s). Background on the whole study: Peripheral blood was sampled at the time of initial diagnosis, prior to any treatment. The 100 or so discovery patients were randomly split 7:3 into training and test sets. Once sampling was done, hyperthyroidism patients were given methimazole at a starting dose of 30 mg daily, whereas ophthalmopathy patients were given high-dose intravenous methylprednisolone. An independent validation cohort of 18 to 20 hyperthyroidism patients and approximately 17 patients who later progressed to ophthalmopathy tested prospective prediction of ophthalmopathy. In several Graves' hyperthyroidism patients, the study also compared T-cell repertoires from thyroid tissue with T-cell repertoires from blood. According to the paper, TCR Vbeta CDR3 sequencing was carried out on 135 peripheral blood samples, which came from approximately 41 ophthalmopathy, around 74 hyperthyroidism and approximately 17 progressor patients. To identify TCR V-J signatures that set the groups apart, the researchers used a discovery cohort of 100 patients, made up of some 41 with Graves' ophthalmopathy and 55 to 65 with stable Graves' hyperthyroidism. Overall results and qualifications from the work: Sample size was not statistically predetermined, and investigators were not blinded to group allocation. Most expanded thyroid clonotypes (frequency above 0.001) were also detected in blood, suggesting blood repertoires may reflect thyroid immune responses. A 13 V-J signature model separated ophthalmopathy from stable hyperthyroidism, with just over 85% sensitivity and just under 84% specificity in cross-validation and 80%/75% in testing. During validation, the model predicted progression to ophthalmopathy a median of roughly six months ahead of onset, with around 70% sensitivity and roughly 75% specificity.

This clonotype has at least ten counts. This receptor's antigen is unknown. No quality values exist for individual bases; no much larger clone is one base distant. Amplification of TCR beta CDR3 regions was carried out from RNA transcripts. For the first round of RT-PCR on the TCR CDR3, the HTBI primer set was used together with the Qiagen OneStep RT-PCR kit. The libraries were constructed in a second round of multiplex PCR and then size-selected and purified. The libraries were sequenced on an Illumina HiSeq2000 using paired-end 100 bp reads. The study's processing was this. Raw data were processed with SOAPnuke, discarding reads with adapters, uncalled bases, mean Phred below 15, or no exact constant-primer or identifier match. COPE v1.2.5 was used to merge high-quality paired reads, and clonotypes were defined as unique nucleotide sequences. MiTCR v1.1 was used to align clonotypes to the IMGT TRBV, TRBD and TRBJ reference segments. Only V-J combinations with frequency above 0.0001, covering approximately 99% of repertoires, were analysed. A TCS score was defined as the ratio of F50 (clonal expansion) to E x V (chaos), with BLOSUM62-based TCRdist applied between CDR3 peptides within each V-J. Welch's t-statistics and random forest reduced several hundred V-J features to about 12, which were used in a naive Bayes classifier (R e1071). The public reads were run again by TCRdb, first through fastp at Q25 and then through MiXCR, and only productive beta chains were kept. Rows are combined by CDR3 protein, so each entry shows the most common genes and DNA. The authors' filters were not applied to this entry. A total of a few hundred thousand distinct CDR3 sequences appear in this sample, roughly 23% of them only once. In total, the top ten clones hold about 49% of the sample.

There are 15 amino acids in the CDR3, from cysteine to phenylalanine inclusive. Only CDR3 DNA remains: 45 bases, in frame from the first base. The germline V end is reduced by 5 bases and the J end by 5 bases; junction bases left unmatched: 11. Ophthalmopathy patients had moderately to severely active disease, Clinical Activity Score of at least 3, NOSPECS grade of at least 4, and duration under 3 months. Any patient with an uncontrolled infection, another autoimmune disease, pregnancy or lactation was excluded. Clinical symptoms, serum thyroxine and TRAb, thyroid ultrasound, and orbital computed tomography formed the basis for the diagnoses. PBMCs were separated from over 9 ml of fresh peripheral blood using Ficoll-Paque density gradient centrifugation. Total RNA was extracted with Trizol reagent, and quality was checked on an Agilent 2100 Bioanalyzer.

The rearrangement joined TRBV12-3 or TRBV12-4 to TRBJ2-5, with 7 bases in between that match TRBD2. The specimen sequenced was blood. The TCR sequence derives from a woman in her seventies with Graves' ophthalmopathy. The CDR3 reads CASSPRRGGVETQYF. Here is the DNA: TGTGCCAGCAGTCCAAGACGGGGAGGGGTGGAGACCCAGTACTTC.